The following is a T cell receptor beta chain sequence with its context. Its antigen is currently unknown. No cell sorting was done before RNA was extracted from the tissue. This non-tumor lung sample came from over 3 cm beyond the tumor edge. The source of the sample is a study of tumor and adjacent non-tumor tissue in lung cancer. Study results and caveats: Patients with more diverse tumor TCRs had worse survival.

A modified ARM-PCR protocol with three rounds of nested PCR amplified TCRbeta. TCRdb fed the multiplex PCR reads into MiXCR, producing one record per CDR3 protein. The table records under 80,000 distinct CDR3 sequences, approximately 73% of them present only once. Sequencing was done on a sample of distant non-tumor lung tissue. The source is a man in his 60s with non-small cell lung cancer.

CDR3 sequence: CASSQAKGRREQFF. The CDR3 coding sequence is TGTGCCAGCAGCCAGGCGAAAGGGAGGCGTGAGCAGTTCTTC. The V gene is TRBV4-2, the J gene TRBJ2-1; possibly TRBD2 for D (6 bases). V was trimmed by 3 bases and J by 9 bases, leaving 15 bases between them. The CDR3 length is 14 residues. Looked up from germline, CDR1 is LGHNA and CDR2 is YNFKEQ.